This is a list of T cell receptor beta chains from one sample in a study of early T cells in non-severe SARS-CoV-2 infection. Via MiXCR, TCRdb re-called the 5' RACE reads, giving one row per CDR3 protein. The sample yields tens of thousands of distinct CDR3 sequences, approximately 10% seen once. Here the sequenced sample was whole blood, taken at baseline. The receptors were sampled from an adult who was a healthcare worker with PCR-confirmed SARS-CoV-2 infection or an uninfected control (not recorded which). The CDR3 runs from the conserved cysteine through the conserved F or W. Fields, in order: V gene, J gene, clone size, D gene, CDR3 DNA, CDR3 protein. The D gene is left open where the match is weak. The size entry is marked missing in some rows and otherwise reads once, few, many or a size class.

TRBV30	TRBJ2-6	NA	NA	TGTGCCTGGAGTGTACATCGGGGCTCTGGGGCCAACGTCCTGACTTTC	CAWSVHRGSGANVLTF
TRBV12-3/TRBV12-4	TRBJ2-7	many	NA	TGTGCCAGCAGTTCCCAAACAGCTGGGGAGCAGTACTTC	CASSSQTAGEQYF
TRBV11-2	TRBJ2-7	few	NA	TGTGCCAGCAGCTTAGGGACCGAACCAACCTACGAGCAGTACTTC	CASSLGTEPTYEQYF
TRBV4-1	TRBJ2-3	NA	NA	TGCGCCAGCAGCCAAGTCGTCAGTGTTTCCCGCACAGATACGCAGTATTTT	CASSQVVSVSRTDTQYF
TRBV6-5	TRBJ2-2	few	NA	TGTGCCAGCAGTTTACGGGGATCCACCGGGGAGCTGTTTTTT	CASSLRGSTGELFF
TRBV18	TRBJ2-1	many	NA	TGTGCCAGCTCACCATATGCGACATACAATGAGCAGTTCTTC	CASSPYATYNEQFF
TRBV30	TRBJ2-1	few	TRBD2	TGTGCCTGGAGTGTCGAAAACCCCGGCGGACTAGTAAGGAACAATGAGCAGTTCTTC	CAWSVENPGGLVRNNEQFF
TRBV7-9	TRBJ2-2	NA	NA	TGTGCCAGCAGCTTAGCTTCGCAGCCTACCGGGGAGCTGTTTTTT	CASSLASQPTGELFF
TRBV18	TRBJ1-2	many	NA	TGTGCCAGCTCACCACCGGCCAGCCAAGCTAACTATGGCTACACCTTC	CASSPPASQANYGYTF
TRBV3-1	TRBJ2-3	many	NA	TGTGCCAGCAGCCAAGGGACCAGAGACACAGATACGCAGTATTTT	CASSQGTRDTDTQYF
TRBV7-7	TRBJ2-2	many	NA	TGTGCTAGCAGCTCCGGAATGAACACCGGGGAGCTGTTTTTT	CASSSGMNTGELFF
TRBV6-5	TRBJ2-1	NA	TRBD2	TGTGCCAGCACCCACCGGGGACTAGCTTACAATGAGCAGTTCTTC	CASTHRGLAYNEQFF
TRBV18	TRBJ1-6	many	NA	TGTGCCAGCTCACCGCCCGCCTCACCCCTCCACTTT	CASSPPASPLHF
TRBV6-5	TRBJ2-1	many	TRBD1	TGTGCCAGCAGTTACCGAAGGACAGGGAACGATGAGCAGTTCTTC	CASSYRRTGNDEQFF
TRBV20-1	TRBJ2-7	few	TRBD2	TGCAGTGCCTGCACTAGCGGGAGCTCCTACGAGCAGTACTTC	CSACTSGSSYEQYF
TRBV5-1	TRBJ2-3	few	TRBD2	TGCGCCAGCAGCCCACTAGCGGGGGGCTCTGATACGCAGTATTTT	CASSPLAGGSDTQYF
TRBV7-8	TRBJ1-5	few	NA	TGTGCCAGCAGTCCAGGGTCGGGGAGCAATCAGCCCCAGCATTTT	CASSPGSGSNQPQHF
TRBV5-1	TRBJ2-4	many	TRBD1	TGCGCCAGCAGAAGGGACAGCGCCTGGGACATTCAGTACTTC	CASRRDSAWDIQYF
TRBV5-5	TRBJ2-7	few	TRBD1	TGTGCCAGCAGTCCTCTAGCCGGGACAGGGTCCTACGAGCAGTACTTC	CASSPLAGTGSYEQYF
TRBV5-4	TRBJ2-1	NA	NA	TGTGCCAGCAGCTTGGGGTCCGGGGACTACAATGAGCAGTTCTTC	CASSLGSGDYNEQFF
TRBV11-2	TRBJ2-7	NA	TRBD1	TGTGCCAGCAGCTTCCAGGGGGTGAAGAACGAGCAGTACTTC	CASSFQGVKNEQYF
TRBV29-1	TRBJ1-2	few	NA	TGCAGCGTTCCCCCAGCGGGAGGATCGAATGGCTACACCTTC	CSVPPAGGSNGYTF
TRBV10-3	TRBJ1-1	many	NA	TGTGCCATCAGTTTAGAGAACACTGAAGCTTTCTTT	CAISLENTEAFF
TRBV11-3	TRBJ2-1	few	NA	TGTGCCAGCAGCGTTCCGCCTAGCGCATACAATGAGCAGTTCTTC	CASSVPPSAYNEQFF
TRBV6-2/TRBV6-3	TRBJ2-4	many	NA	TGTGCCAGCAGTTACGGACCGCAAATGGGCATTCAGTACTTC	CASSYGPQMGIQYF
TRBV7-9	TRBJ1-1	many	NA	TGTGCCAGCAGCTCCCCCCGCGGGAACACTGAAGCTTTCTTT	CASSSPRGNTEAFF
TRBV7-9	TRBJ1-1	NA	NA	TGTGCCATCCCGGGGAGGCGTGAAGCTTTCTTT	CAIPGRREAFF
TRBV12-3/TRBV12-4	TRBJ2-5	few	TRBD2	TGTGCCAGCAGGTCCGGGACTAGCGGGCGAGAGACCCAGTACTTC	CASRSGTSGRETQYF
TRBV7-2	TRBJ2-1	few	NA	TGTGCCAGCAGCCCTTACCAGACTAATGAGCAGTTCTTC	CASSPYQTNEQFF
TRBV12-3/TRBV12-4	TRBJ2-7	many	TRBD2	TGTGCCAGCAGTCCCCCGGGACTACAAAACCACCCTGTGCAGTACTTC	CASSPPGLQNHPVQYF
TRBV6-2/TRBV6-3	TRBJ2-5	few	TRBD2	TGTGCCAGCAGTTACTCTCTAGCGGAAAGCCAAGAGACCCAGTACTTC	CASSYSLAESQETQYF
TRBV6-6	TRBJ1-1	many	NA	TGTGCCAGCAGTTACGGCCCTGAAGCTTTCTTT	CASSYGPEAFF
TRBV28	TRBJ1-6	many	NA	TGTGCCAGCAGAAAGACCGAAACAAATTCACCCCTCCACTTT	CASRKTETNSPLHF
TRBV5-1	TRBJ2-7	few	TRBD1	TGCGCCAGCAGAATCGGACAGGACCTTACGCAGCAGTACTTC	CASRIGQDLTQQYF
TRBV11-2	TRBJ2-7	few	TRBD2	TGTGCCAGCAGCCCCTCTCGAGGCGGGAGGAGGAACGAGCAGTACTTC	CASSPSRGGRRNEQYF
TRBV5-1	TRBJ2-1	few	TRBD1	TGCGCCAGCACCCCAGGGGGCTCCTACAATGAGCAGTTCTTC	CASTPGGSYNEQFF
TRBV5-5	TRBJ1-1	NA	NA	TGTGCCAGCAGCTCTGAATACTCGGTAAAACCTGAAGCTTTCTTT	CASSSEYSVKPEAFF
TRBV7-3	TRBJ1-6	many	NA	TGTGCCAGCAGCTTAACGGGGGGGGACTCACCCCTCCACTTT	CASSLTGGDSPLHF
TRBV5-4	TRBJ2-7	NA	TRBD1	TGTGCCAGCAGCCCTGAGGGACAGGGGGCCCTCGAGCAGTACTTC	CASSPEGQGALEQYF
TRBV20-1	TRBJ1-1	few	NA	TGCAGTGCTGAACAGGCCCCGAACACTGAAGCTTTCTTT	CSAEQAPNTEAFF
TRBV6-2/TRBV6-3	TRBJ2-1	few	NA	TGTGCCAGCAGTTACGGGCCCGACGTAGGTGAGCAGTTCTTC	CASSYGPDVGEQFF
TRBV4-2	TRBJ2-4	many	NA	TGTGCCAGCAGCCAGGATACAGGGAGACAGGACATTCAGTACTTC	CASSQDTGRQDIQYF
TRBV11-2	TRBJ2-5	few	NA	TGTGCCAGCACCCCATCGTCGGGGGGCACCCAGTACTTC	CASTPSSGGTQYF
TRBV2	TRBJ2-3	NA	NA	TGTGCCAGCAGTGAAGCCGTGGGGGCAGATACGCAGTATTTT	CASSEAVGADTQYF